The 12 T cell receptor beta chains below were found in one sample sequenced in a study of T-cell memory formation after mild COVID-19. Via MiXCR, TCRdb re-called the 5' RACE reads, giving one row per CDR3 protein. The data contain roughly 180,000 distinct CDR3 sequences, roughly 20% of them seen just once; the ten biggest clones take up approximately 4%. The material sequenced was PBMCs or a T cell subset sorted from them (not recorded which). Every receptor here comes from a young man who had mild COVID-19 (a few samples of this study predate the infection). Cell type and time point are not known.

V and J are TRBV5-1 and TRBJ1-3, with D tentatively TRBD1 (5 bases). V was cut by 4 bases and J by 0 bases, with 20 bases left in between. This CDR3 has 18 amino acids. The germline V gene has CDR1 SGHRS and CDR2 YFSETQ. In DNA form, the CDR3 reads TGCGCCAGCAGCCCGCTGGGGGGGGGGACGAACTCTGGAAACACCATATATTTT. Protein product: CASSPLGGGTNSGNTIYF.

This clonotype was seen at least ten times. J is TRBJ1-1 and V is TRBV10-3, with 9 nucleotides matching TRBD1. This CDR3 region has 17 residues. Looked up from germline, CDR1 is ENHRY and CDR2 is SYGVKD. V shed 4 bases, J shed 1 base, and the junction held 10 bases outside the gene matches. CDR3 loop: CAISVNPGQGANTEAFF. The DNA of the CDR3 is TGTGCCATCAGTGTAAATCCGGGACAGGGAGCGAACACTGAAGCTTTCTTT.

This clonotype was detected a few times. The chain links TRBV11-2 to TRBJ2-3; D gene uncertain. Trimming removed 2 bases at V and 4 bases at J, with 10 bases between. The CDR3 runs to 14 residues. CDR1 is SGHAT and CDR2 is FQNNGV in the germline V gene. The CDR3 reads CASSLSWFADTQYF. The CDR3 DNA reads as TGTGCCAGCAGCTTAAGTTGGTTCGCAGATACGCAGTATTTT.

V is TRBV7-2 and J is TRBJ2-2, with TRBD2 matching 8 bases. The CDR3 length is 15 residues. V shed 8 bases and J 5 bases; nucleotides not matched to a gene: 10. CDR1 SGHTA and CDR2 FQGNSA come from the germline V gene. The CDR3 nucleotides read TGTGCCAGCGCGCGAAGCGGGGGCAGAACCGGGGAGCTGTTTTTT. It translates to CASARSGGRTGELFF. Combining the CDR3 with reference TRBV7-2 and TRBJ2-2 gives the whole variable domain GAGVSQSPSNKVTEKGKDVELRCDPISGHTALYWYRQSLGQGLEFLIYFQGNSAPDKSGLPSDRFSAERTGGSVSTLTIQRTQQEDSAVYLCASARSGGRTGELFFGEGSRLTVL.

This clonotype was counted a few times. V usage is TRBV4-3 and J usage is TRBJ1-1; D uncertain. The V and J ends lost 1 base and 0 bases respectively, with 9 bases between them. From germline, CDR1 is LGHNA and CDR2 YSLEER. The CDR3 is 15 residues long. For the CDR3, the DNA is TGCGCCAGCAGCCAAGGTGAACCAGTGAACACTGAAGCTTTCTTT. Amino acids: CASSQGEPVNTEAFF.

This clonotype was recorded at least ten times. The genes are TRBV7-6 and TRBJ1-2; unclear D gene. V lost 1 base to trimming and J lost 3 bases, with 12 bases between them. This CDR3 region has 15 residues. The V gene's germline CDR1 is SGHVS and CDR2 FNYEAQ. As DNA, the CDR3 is TGTGCCAGCAGCTTAGGTCCGGGGTTGGACTATGGCTACACCTTC. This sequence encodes CASSLGPGLDYGYTF.

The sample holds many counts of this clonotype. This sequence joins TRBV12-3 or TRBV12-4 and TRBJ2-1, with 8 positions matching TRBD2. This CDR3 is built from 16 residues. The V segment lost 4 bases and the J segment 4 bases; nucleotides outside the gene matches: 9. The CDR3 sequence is CASSSTGGGSYNEQFF. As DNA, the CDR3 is TGTGCCAGCAGTTCAACAGGCGGGGGGAGTTACAATGAGCAGTTCTTC.

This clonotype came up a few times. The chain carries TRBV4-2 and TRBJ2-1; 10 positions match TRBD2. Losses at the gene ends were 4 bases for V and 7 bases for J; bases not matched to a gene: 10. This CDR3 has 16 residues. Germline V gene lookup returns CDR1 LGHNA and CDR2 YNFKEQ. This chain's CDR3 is CASSPSASGGENEQFF. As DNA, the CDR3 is TGTGCCAGCAGCCCGTCAGCCAGCGGGGGGGAGAATGAGCAGTTCTTC.

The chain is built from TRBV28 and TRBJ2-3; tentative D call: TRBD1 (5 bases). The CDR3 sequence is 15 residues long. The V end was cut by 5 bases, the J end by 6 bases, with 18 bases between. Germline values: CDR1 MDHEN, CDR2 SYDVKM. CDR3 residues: CASSPLGPGLDTQYF. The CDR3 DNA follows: TGTGCCAGCAGTCCCCTGGGGCCTGGTCTGGATACGCAGTATTTT.

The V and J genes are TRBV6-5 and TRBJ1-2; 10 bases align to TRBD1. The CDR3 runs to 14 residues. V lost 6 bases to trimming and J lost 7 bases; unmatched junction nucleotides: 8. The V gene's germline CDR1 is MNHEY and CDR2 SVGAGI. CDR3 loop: CASRSGGQGLGYTF. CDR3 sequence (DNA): TGTGCCAGCAGGTCGGGGGGACAGGGGCTTGGCTACACCTTC.

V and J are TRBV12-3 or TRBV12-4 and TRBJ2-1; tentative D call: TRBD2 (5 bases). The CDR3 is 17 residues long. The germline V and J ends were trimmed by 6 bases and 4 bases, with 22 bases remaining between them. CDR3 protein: CASRPPEGSWNYNEQFF. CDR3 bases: TGTGCCAGCAGACCACCAGAGGGAAGCTGGAATTACAATGAGCAGTTCTTC.

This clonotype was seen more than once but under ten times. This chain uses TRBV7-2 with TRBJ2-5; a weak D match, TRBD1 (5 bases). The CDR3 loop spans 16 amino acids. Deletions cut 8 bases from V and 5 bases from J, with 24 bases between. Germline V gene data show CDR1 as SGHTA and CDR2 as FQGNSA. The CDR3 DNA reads TGTGCCAGCGGCTGGGCAGGGTCGACTTTTGGGGAGACCCAGTACTTC. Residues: CASGWAGSTFGETQYF.